Listed below are T cell receptor beta chains from one sample, sequenced in a study of T cell repertoires in cytomegalovirus infection. TCRdb fed the reads into MiXCR, producing one record per CDR3 protein. The table lists 310,000 or so distinct CDR3 sequences, about a quarter of them singletons. Sequences were obtained from PBMCs. The receptors shown here come from a human donor in good health (CMV status not recorded). Some clones in this sample may be carry-over from other donors' samples. CDR3s leave out the opening cysteine and the closing phenylalanine or tryptophan.

v_gene: TRBV12-3/TRBV12-4
CDR3aa: ASSLLETNSPLH

v_gene: TRBV2
CDR3aa: ASSGYRGRTGEQY

v_gene: TRBV15
CDR3aa: ATSRDSRFNTEAF

v_gene: TRBV20-1
CDR3aa: SASGQGNLNEQF

v_gene: TRBV12-3/TRBV12-4
CDR3aa: ASTATGRRQETQY

v_gene: TRBV6-2/TRBV6-3
CDR3aa: ASSQGARTEAF

v_gene: TRBV28
CDR3aa: ASSWTGATYNYGYT

v_gene: TRBV5-1
CDR3aa: ASSFRAPGSPLH

v_gene: TRBV7-9
CDR3aa: ASTAAGESEQY

v_gene: TRBV20-1
CDR3aa: SAELGGAYNEQF

v_gene: TRBV7-2
CDR3aa: ASSLAVAGEGADTQY

v_gene: TRBV7-2
CDR3aa: ASSLVEGYTEAF

v_gene: TRBV19
CDR3aa: ASSDRGIYEQY

v_gene: TRBV7-2
CDR3aa: ASSSQTGDNSPLH

v_gene: TRBV29-1
CDR3aa: SVEDRTWKGSYEQY

v_gene: TRBV7-9
CDR3aa: ASSWNLGPSATNEKLF

v_gene: TRBV7-3
CDR3aa: ASSFLGGLAGGISYNEQF

v_gene: TRBV19
CDR3aa: ASSIVAATNTEAF

v_gene: TRBV19
CDR3aa: ASNQKGQGAGTGELF